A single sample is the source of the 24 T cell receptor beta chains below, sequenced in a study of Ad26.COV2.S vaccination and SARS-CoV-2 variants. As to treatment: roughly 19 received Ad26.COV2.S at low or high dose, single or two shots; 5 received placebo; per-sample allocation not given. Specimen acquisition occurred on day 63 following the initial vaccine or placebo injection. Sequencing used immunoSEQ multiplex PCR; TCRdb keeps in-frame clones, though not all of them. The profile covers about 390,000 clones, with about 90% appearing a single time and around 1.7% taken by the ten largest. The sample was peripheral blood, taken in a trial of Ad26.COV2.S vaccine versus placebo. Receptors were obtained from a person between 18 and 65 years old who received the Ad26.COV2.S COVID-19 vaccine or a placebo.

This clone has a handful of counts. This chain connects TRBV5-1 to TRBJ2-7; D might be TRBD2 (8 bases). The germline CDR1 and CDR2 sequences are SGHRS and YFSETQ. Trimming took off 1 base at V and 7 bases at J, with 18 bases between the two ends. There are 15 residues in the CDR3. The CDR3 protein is CASSLLQGSGGEQYF. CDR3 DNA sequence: TGCGCCAGCAGCTTGCTACAGGGGAGCGGGGGTGAGCAGTACTTC.

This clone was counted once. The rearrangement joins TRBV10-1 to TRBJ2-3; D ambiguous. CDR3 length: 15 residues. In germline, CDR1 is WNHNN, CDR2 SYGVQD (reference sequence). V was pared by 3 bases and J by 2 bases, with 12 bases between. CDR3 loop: CASSDEATFTDTQYF. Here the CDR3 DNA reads TGCGCCAGCAGTGATGAAGCGACTTTCACAGATACGCAGTATTTT.

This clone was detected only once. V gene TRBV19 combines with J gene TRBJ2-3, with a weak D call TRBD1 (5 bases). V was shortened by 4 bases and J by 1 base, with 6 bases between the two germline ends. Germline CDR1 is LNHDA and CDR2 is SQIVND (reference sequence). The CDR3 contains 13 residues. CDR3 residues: CASSRQRTDTQYF. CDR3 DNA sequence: TGTGCCAGTAGTAGACAGCGCACAGATACGCAGTATTTT.

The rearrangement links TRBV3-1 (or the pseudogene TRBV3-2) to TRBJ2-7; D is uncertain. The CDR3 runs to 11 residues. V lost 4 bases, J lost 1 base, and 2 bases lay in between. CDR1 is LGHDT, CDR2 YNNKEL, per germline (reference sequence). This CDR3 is CASSPSYEQYF. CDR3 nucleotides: TGTGCCAGCAGCCCGTCCTACGAGCAGTACTTC.

CDR3 residues: CASSLSTGGHTDTQYF. The DNA for the CDR3 is TGTGCCAGCAGCTTATCGACAGGGGGCCACACAGATACGCAGTATTTT. The chain has TRBV7-9 and TRBJ2-3; the match to TRBD1 covers 10 bases. Unmatched junction bases numbered 4, after V lost 2 bases and J lost 2 bases. The CDR3 has 16 amino acids. The V gene's germline CDR1 is SEHNR and CDR2 FQNEAQ (reference sequence).

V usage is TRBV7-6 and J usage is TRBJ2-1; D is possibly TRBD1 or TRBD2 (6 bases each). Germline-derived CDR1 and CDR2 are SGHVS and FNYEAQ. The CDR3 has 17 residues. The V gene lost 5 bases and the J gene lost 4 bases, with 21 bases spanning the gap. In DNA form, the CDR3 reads TGTGCCAGCAGCCCCGCGGGGTGGACAGCGTTATACAATGAGCAGTTCTTC. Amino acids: CASSPAGWTALYNEQFF.

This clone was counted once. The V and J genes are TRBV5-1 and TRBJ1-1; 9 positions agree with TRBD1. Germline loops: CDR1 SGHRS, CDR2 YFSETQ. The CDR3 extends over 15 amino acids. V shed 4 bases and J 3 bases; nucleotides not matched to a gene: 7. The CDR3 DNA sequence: TGCGCCAGCAGCCCGGGGACAGGGATGGACACTGAAGCTTTCTTT. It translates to CASSPGTGMDTEAFF. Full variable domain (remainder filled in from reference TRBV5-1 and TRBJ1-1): KAGVTQTPRYLIKTRGQQVTLSCSPISGHRSVSWYQQTPGQGLQFLFEYFSETQRNKGNFPGRFSGRQFSNSRSEMNVSTLELGDSALYLCASSPGTGMDTEAFFGQGTRLTVV.

CDR3 coding DNA: TGCGCCAGCAGCCAAGATATGGGAGATGAGCAGTTCTTC. Translated, it gives CASSQDMGDEQFF. This chain joins TRBV4-1 and TRBJ2-1; maybe TRBD2 (5 bases). The germline CDR1 and CDR2 sequences are MGHRA and YSYEKL. CDR3 size: 13 residues. Between the trimmed V and J ends, which lost 0 bases and 8 bases, there was a span of 8 bases.

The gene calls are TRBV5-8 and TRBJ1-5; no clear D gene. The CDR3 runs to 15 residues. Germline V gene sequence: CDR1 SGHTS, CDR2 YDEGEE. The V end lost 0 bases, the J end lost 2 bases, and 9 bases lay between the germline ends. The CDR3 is CASSLGTIGNQPQHF. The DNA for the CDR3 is TGTGCCAGCAGCTTGGGGACCATAGGCAATCAGCCCCAGCATTTT.

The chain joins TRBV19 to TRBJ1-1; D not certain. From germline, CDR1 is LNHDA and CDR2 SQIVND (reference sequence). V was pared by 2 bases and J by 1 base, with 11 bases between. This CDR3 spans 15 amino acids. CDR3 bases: TGTGCCAGTAGTATATATACGGCGGGGAACACTGAAGCTTTCTTT. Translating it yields CASSIYTAGNTEAFF.

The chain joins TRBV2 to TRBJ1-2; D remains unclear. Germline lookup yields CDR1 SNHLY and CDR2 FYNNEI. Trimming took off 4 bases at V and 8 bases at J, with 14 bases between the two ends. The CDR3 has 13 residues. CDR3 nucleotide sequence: TGTGCCAGCAGTGTCCTCGCCACCATGGGCTACACCTTC. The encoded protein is CASSVLATMGYTF.

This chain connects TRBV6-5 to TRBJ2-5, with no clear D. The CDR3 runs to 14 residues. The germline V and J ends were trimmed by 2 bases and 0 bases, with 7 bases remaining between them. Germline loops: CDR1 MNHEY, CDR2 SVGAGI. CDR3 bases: TGTGCCAGCAGTTACAATTACTACCAAGAGACCCAGTACTTC. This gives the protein CASSYNYYQETQYF.

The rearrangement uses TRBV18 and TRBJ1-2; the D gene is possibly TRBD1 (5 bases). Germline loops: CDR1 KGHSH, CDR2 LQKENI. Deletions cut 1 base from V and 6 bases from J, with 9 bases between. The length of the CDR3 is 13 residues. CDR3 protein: CASSPQGRDGYTF. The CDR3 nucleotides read TGTGCCAGCTCACCACAGGGACGCGATGGCTACACCTTC.

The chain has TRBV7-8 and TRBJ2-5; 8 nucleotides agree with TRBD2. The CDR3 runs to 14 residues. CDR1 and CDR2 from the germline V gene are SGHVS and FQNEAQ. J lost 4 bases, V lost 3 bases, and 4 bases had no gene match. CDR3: CASSLGTRGETQYF. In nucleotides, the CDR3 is TGTGCCAGCAGCTTGGGGACTAGGGGAGAGACCCAGTACTTC.

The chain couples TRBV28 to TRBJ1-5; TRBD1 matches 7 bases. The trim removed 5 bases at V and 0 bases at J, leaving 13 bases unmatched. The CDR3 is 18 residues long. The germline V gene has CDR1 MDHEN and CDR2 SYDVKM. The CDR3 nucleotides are TGTGCCAGCAGTCCCTACAGGGGAGGGGGGTATAGCAATCAGCCCCAGCATTTT. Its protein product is CASSPYRGGGYSNQPQHF.

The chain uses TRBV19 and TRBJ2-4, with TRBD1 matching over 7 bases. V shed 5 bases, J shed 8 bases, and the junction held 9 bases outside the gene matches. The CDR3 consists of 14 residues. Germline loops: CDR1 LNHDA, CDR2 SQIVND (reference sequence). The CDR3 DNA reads TGTGCCAGTAGTGCGACAGGGAGAGTAGACATTCAGTACTTC. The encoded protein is CASSATGRVDIQYF.

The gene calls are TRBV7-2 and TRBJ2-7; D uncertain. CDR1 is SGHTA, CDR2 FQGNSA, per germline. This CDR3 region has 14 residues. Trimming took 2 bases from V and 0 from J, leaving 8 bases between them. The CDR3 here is CASSLSDLSYEQYF. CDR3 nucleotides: TGTGCCAGCAGCTTAAGTGACCTCTCCTACGAGCAGTACTTC. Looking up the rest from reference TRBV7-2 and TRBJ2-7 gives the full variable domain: GAGVSQSPSNKVTEKGKDVELRCDPISGHTALYWYRQSLGQGLEFLIYFQGNSAPDKSGLPSDRFSAERTGGSVSTLTIQRTQQEDSAVYLCASSLSDLSYEQYFGPGTRLTVT.

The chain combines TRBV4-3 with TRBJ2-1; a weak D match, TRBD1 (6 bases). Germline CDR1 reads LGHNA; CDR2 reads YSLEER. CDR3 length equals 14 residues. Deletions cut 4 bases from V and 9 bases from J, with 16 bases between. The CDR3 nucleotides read TGCGCCAGCAGCCGGGGGACACCGCCGTCTGAGCAGTTCTTC. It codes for CASSRGTPPSEQFF.

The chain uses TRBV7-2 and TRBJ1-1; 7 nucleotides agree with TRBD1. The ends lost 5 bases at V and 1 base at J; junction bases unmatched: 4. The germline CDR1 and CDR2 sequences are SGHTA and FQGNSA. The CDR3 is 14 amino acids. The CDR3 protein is CASSTRTGNTEAFF. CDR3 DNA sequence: TGTGCCAGCAGCACGAGGACAGGGAACACTGAAGCTTTCTTT.

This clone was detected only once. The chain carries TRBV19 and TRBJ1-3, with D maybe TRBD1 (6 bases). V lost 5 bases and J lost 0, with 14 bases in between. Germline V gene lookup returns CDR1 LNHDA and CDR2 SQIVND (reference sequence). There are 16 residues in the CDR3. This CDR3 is CASSSPDRLSGNTIYF. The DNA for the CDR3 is TGTGCCAGTAGTTCGCCGGACAGACTCTCTGGAAACACCATATATTTT.

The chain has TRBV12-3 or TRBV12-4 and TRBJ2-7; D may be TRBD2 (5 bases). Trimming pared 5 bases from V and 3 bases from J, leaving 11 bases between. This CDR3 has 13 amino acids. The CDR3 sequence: CASSPRGGYEQYF. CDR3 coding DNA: TGTGCCAGCAGTCCCCGTGGAGGCTACGAGCAGTACTTC.

CDR3 protein: CASRRTGADTEAFF. CDR3 sequence (DNA): TGTGCCAGCAGGAGGACAGGGGCGGACACTGAAGCTTTCTTT. This chain links TRBV6-5 with TRBJ1-1, with 9 bases fitting TRBD1. This CDR3 comprises 14 residues. CDR1 is MNHEY, CDR2 SVGAGI, per germline. V was pared by 6 bases and J by 3 bases, with 5 bases of the junction left unmatched.

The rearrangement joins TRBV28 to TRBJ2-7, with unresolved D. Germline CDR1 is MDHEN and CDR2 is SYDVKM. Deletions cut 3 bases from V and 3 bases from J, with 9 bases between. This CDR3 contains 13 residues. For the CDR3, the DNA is TGTGCCAGCAGTTTTACGACGGACTACGAGCAGTACTTC. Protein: CASSFTTDYEQYF. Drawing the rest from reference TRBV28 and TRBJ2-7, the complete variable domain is DVKVTQSSRYLVKRTGEKVFLECVQDMDHENMFWYRQDPGLGLRLIYFSYDVKMKEKGDIPEGYSVSREKKERFSLILESASTNQTSMYLCASSFTTDYEQYFGPGTRLTVT.

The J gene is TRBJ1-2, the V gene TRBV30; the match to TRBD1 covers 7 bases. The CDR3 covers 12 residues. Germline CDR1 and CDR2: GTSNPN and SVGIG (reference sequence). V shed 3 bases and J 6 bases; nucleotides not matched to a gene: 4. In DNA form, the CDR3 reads TGTGCCTGGAGCGAAGGGACAGATGGCTACACCTTC. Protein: CAWSEGTDGYTF.